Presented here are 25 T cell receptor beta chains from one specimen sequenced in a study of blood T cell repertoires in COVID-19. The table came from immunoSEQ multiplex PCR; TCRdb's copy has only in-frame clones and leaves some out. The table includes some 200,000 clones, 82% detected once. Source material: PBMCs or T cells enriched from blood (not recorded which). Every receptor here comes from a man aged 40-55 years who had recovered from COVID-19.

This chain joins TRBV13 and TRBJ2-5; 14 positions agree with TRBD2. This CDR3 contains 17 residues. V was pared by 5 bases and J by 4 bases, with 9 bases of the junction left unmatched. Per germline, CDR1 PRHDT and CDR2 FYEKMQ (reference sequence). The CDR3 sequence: CASSVGLAGGVGETQYF. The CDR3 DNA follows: TGTGCCAGCAGCGTCGGACTAGCGGGAGGTGTCGGAGAGACCCAGTACTTC.

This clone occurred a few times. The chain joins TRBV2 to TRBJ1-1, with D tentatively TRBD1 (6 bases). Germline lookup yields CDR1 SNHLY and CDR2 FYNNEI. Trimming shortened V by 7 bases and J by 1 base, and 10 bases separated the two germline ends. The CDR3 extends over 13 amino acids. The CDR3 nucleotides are TGTGCCAGCAAGGTGGGACAGAACACTGAAGCTTTCTTT. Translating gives CASKVGQNTEAFF.

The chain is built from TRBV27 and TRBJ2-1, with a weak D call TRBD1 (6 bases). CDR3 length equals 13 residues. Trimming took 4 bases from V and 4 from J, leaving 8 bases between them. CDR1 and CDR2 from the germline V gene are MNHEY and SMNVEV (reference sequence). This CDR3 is CASSSTGYNEQFF. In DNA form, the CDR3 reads TGTGCCAGCAGTTCCACAGGGTACAATGAGCAGTTCTTC.

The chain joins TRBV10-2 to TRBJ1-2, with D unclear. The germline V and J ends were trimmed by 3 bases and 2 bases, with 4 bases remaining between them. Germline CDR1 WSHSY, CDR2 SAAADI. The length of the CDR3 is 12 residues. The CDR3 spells CASSDRNYGYTF. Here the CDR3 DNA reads TGCGCCAGCAGTGACAGGAACTATGGCTACACCTTC.

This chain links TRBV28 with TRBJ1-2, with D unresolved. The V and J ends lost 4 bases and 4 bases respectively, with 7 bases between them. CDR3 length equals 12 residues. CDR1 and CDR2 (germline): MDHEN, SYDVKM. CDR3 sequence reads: CASSSAGYGYTF. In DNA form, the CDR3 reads TGTGCCAGCAGTTCGGCGGGCTATGGCTACACCTTC.

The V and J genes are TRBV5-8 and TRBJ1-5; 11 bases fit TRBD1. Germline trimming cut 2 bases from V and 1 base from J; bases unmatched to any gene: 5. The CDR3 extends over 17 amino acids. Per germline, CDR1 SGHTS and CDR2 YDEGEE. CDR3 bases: TGTGCCAGCAGCTTTGGACAGGGGGCGATGAGCAATCAGCCCCAGCATTTT. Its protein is CASSFGQGAMSNQPQHF.

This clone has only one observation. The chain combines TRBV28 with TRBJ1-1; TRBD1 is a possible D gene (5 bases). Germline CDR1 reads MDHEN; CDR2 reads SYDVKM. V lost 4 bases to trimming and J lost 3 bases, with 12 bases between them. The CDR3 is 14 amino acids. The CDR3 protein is CASSWGDEDTEAFF. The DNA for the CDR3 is TGTGCCAGCAGTTGGGGGGATGAGGACACTGAAGCTTTCTTT.

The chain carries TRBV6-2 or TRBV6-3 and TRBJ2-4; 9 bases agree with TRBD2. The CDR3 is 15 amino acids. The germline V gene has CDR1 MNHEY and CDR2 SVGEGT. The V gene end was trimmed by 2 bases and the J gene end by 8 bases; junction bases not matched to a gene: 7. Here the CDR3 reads CASSYTASGKDIQYF. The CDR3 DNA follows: TGTGCCAGCAGTTACACGGCTAGCGGGAAAGACATTCAGTACTTC.

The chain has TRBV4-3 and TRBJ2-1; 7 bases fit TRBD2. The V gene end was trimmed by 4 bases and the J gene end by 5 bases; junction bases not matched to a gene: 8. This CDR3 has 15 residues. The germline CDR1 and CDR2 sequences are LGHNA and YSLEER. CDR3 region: CASSLTAGLDNEQFF. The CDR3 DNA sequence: TGCGCCAGCAGCCTAACAGCGGGATTAGACAATGAGCAGTTCTTC.

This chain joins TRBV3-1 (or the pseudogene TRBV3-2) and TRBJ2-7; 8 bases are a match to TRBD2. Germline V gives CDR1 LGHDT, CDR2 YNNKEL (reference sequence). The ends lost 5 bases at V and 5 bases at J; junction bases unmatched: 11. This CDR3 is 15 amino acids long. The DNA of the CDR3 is TGTGCCAGCAGCTCCCCGGGAGCGGGAGTAAACGAGCAGTACTTC. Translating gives CASSSPGAGVNEQYF.

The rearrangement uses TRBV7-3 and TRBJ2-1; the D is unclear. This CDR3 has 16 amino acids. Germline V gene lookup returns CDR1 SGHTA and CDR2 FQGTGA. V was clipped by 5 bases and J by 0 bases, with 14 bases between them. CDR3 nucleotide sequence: TGTGCCAGCAGCCTATCAGGCTCCGGCTCCTACAATGAGCAGTTCTTC. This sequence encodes CASSLSGSGSYNEQFF.

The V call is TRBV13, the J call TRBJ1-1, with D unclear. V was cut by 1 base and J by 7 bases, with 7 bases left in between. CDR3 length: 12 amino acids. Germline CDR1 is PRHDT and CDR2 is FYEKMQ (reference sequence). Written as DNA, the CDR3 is TGTGCCAGCAGCTTAGTTCGGGGTGAAGCTTTCTTT. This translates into CASSLVRGEAFF.

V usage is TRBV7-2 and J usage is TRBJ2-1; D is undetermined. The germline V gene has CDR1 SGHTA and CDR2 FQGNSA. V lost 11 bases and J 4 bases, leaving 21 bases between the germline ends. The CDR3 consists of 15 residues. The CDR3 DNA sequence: TGTGCCTCCCTAGAGAGGATGCCCGGGTACAATGAGCAGTTCTTC. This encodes CASLERMPGYNEQFF.

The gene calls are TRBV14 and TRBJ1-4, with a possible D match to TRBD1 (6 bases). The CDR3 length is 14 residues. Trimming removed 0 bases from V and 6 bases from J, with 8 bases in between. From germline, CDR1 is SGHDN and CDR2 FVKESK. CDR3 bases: TGTGCCAGCAGCCAAGATTACAGGGATGAAAAACTGTTTTTT. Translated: CASSQDYRDEKLFF.

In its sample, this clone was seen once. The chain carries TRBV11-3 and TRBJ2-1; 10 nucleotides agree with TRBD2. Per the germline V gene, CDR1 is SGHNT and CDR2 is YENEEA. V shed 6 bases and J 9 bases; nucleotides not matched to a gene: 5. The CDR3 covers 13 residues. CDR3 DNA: TGTGCCAGCAGAGCGGGAGGGGGGGGTGAGCAGTTCTTC. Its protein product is CASRAGGGGEQFF.

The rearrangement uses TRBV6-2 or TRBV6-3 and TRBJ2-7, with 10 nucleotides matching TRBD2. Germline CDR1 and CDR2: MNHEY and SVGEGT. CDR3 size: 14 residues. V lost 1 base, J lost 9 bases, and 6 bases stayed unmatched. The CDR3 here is CASSYLASGSMQYV. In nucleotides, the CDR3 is TGTGCCAGCAGTTACTTAGCTAGCGGGAGTATGCAGTACGTC.

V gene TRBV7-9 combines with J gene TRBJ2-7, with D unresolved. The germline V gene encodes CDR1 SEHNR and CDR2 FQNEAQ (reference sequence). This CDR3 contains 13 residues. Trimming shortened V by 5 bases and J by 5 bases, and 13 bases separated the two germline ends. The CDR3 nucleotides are TGTGCCAGCAGCGCCGACTTTCCCAACGAGCAGTACGTC. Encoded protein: CASSADFPNEQYV.

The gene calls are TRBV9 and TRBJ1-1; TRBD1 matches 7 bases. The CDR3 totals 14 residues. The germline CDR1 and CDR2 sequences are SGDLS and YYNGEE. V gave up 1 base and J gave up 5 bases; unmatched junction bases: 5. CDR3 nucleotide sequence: TGTGCCAGCAGCGTATGGGACAGAGGGACTGAAGCTTTCTTT. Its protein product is CASSVWDRGTEAFF.

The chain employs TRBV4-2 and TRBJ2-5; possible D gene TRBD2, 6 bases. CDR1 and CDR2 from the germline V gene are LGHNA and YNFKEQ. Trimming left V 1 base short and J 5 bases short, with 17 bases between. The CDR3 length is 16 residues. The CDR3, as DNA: TGTGCCAGCAGCCAAGCTCGGGACTCACGTTTGGAGACCCAGTACTTC. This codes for CASSQARDSRLETQYF.

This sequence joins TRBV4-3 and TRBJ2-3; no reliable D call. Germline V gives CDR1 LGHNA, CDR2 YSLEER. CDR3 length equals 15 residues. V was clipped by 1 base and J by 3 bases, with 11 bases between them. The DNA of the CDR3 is TGCGCCAGCAGCCAAGGACGCCCCGGGACAGATACGCAGTATTTT. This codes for CASSQGRPGTDTQYF.

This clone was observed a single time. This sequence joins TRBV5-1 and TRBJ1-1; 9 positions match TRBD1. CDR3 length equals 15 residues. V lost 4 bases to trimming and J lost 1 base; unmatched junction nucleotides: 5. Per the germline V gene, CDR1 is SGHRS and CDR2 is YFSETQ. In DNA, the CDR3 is TGCGCCAGCAGCGAACAGGGGGCTGGGAACACTGAAGCTTTCTTT. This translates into CASSEQGAGNTEAFF.

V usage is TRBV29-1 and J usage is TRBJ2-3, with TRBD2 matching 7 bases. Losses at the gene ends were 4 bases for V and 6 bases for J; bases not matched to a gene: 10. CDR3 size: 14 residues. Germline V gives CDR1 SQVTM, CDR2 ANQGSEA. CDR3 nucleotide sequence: TGCAGCGTTGCGGGGACTACAACGTGGGATACGCAGTATTTT. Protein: CSVAGTTTWDTQYF.

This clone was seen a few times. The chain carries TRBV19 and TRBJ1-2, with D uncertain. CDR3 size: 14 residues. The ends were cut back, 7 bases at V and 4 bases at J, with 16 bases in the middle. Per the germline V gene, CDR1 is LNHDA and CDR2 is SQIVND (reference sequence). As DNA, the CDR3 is TGTGCCAGTAAGGGTCTAGAGCGGCTCTATGGCTACACCTTC. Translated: CASKGLERLYGYTF.

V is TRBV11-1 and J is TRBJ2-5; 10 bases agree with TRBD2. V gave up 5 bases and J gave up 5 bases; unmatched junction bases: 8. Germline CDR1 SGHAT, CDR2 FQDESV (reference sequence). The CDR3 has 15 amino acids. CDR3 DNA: TGTGCCAGCAGCGATCTAGCGGGAGTAGGGGAGACCCAGTACTTC. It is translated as CASSDLAGVGETQYF.

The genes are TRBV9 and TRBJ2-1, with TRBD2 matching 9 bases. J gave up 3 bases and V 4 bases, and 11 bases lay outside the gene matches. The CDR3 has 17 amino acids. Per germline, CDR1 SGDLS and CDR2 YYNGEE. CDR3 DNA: TGTGCCAGCAGCATCCCCCGAGCGGGAGGAGGCTACAATGAGCAGTTCTTC. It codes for CASSIPRAGGGYNEQFF.